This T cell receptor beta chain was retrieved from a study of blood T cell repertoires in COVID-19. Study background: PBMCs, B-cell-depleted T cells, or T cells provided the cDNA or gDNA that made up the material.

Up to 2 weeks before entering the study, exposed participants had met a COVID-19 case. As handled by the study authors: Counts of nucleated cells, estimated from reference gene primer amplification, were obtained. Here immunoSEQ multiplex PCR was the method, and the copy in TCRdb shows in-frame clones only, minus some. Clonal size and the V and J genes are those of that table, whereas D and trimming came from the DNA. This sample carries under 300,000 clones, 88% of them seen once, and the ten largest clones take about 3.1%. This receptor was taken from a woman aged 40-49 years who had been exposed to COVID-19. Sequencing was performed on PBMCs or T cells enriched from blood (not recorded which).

The CDR3 DNA sequence: TGTGCCAGCAGTGAAGCTGAAACTAGCGGGCGGTACAATGAGCAGTTCTTC. Its translation: CASSEAETSGRYNEQFF. This chain links TRBV6-1 with TRBJ2-1; 9 bases match TRBD2. Trimming took 0 bases from V and 4 from J; bases not matched to a gene: 7. In germline, CDR1 is MNHNS, CDR2 SASEGT. CDR3 length: 17 residues.